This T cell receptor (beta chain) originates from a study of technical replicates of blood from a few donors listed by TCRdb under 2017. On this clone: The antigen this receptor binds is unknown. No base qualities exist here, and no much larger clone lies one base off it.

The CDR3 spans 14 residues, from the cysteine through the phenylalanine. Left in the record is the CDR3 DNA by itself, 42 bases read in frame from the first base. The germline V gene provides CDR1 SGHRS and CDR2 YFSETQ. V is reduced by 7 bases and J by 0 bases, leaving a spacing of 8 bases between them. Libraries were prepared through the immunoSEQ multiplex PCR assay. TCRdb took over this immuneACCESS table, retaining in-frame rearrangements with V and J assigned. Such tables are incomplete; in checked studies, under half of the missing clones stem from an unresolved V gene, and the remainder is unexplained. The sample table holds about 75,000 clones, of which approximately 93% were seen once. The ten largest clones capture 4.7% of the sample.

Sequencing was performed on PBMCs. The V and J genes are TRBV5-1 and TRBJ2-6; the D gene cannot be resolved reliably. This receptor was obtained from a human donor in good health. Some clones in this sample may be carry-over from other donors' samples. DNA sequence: TGCGCCAGCCGACATATCTCTGGGGCCAACGTCCTGACTTTC. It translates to CASRHISGANVLTF.